One and the same sample provided the 28 T cell receptor beta chains below, sequenced in a study of PD-L1 blockade in urothelial cancer. This sample's time point: pretreatment peripheral blood. Some clones are missing from TCRdb's copy, which holds only in-frame ones; the method was immunoSEQ multiplex PCR. The repertoire holds 30,000 to 40,000 clones, around 82% seen once, with around 14% in the top ten. Sequences were derived from PBMCs, sampled around atezolizumab (anti-PD-L1) treatment. These receptors were taken from a man between 60 and 70 years old with urothelial cancer.

The V call is TRBV5-1, the J call TRBJ2-7; TRBD1 matches 7 bases. Losses at the gene ends were 2 bases for V and 0 bases for J; bases not matched to a gene: 2. This CDR3 contains 14 residues. In germline, CDR1 is SGHRS, CDR2 YFSETQ. The CDR3 loop reads CASSFSGGSYEQYF. The CDR3 DNA sequence: TGCGCCAGCAGCTTCTCAGGGGGCTCCTACGAGCAGTACTTC.

The rearrangement joins TRBV28 to TRBJ2-5, with 10 bases identical to TRBD2. Germline-derived CDR1 and CDR2 are MDHEN and SYDVKM. The CDR3 has 16 residues. V was clipped by 3 bases and J by 5 bases; unmatched bases: 9. The CDR3 sequence is CASSLWEAGGKETQYF. The CDR3 region has the DNA TGTGCCAGCAGTTTGTGGGAAGCGGGAGGGAAGGAGACCCAGTACTTC.

The V and J genes are TRBV7-3 and TRBJ2-1; no firm D call. The CDR3 is 13 amino acids. Deletions cut 2 bases from V and 5 bases from J, with 7 bases between. CDR1 SGHTA and CDR2 FQGTGA come from the germline V gene. The CDR3 loop is CASSLVANNEQFF. For the CDR3, the DNA is TGTGCCAGCAGCTTAGTGGCCAACAATGAGCAGTTCTTC.

This clone was picked up one time. V gene TRBV27 combines with J gene TRBJ1-5, with 8 bases matching TRBD1. V was clipped by 5 bases and J by 6 bases; unmatched bases: 6. Germline values: CDR1 MNHEY, CDR2 SMNVEV (reference sequence). The CDR3 is 14 residues long. In DNA, the CDR3 is TGTGCCAGCAGTGTAGACAGGGGAGGTCAGCCCCAGCATTTT. Its protein is CASSVDRGGQPQHF.

The chain combines TRBV4-3 with TRBJ2-7, with 11 bases aligning to TRBD2. The ends lost 2 bases at V and 3 bases at J; junction bases unmatched: 3. This CDR3 is 15 amino acids long. CDR1 and CDR2 from the germline V gene are LGHNA and YSLEER. The CDR3 loop is CASSQLAGGNYEQYF. Written as DNA, the CDR3 is TGCGCCAGCAGCCAACTAGCGGGAGGAAACTACGAGCAGTACTTC.

The chain employs TRBV28 and TRBJ2-4; D is ambiguous. The germline V and J ends were trimmed by 6 bases and 7 bases, with 13 bases remaining between them. This CDR3 has 13 residues. The germline gives CDR1 MDHEN, CDR2 SYDVKM. The CDR3 DNA sequence: TGTGCCAGCAGCCTAAAAGTCTGGAACATTCAGTACTTC. Translating it yields CASSLKVWNIQYF.

This clone is a singleton in its sample. The chain is built from TRBV9 and TRBJ2-1, with 8 bases lining up with TRBD1. The CDR3 length is 21 residues. CDR1 SGDLS and CDR2 YYNGEE come from the germline V gene. V shed 3 bases and J 0 bases; nucleotides not matched to a gene: 20. The CDR3 reads CASSETQPGQVFRSSYNEQFF. The DNA of the CDR3 is TGTGCCAGCAGCGAAACCCAACCGGGACAGGTCTTTAGGAGCTCCTACAATGAGCAGTTCTTC.

The V and J genes are TRBV6-1 and TRBJ2-1; the match to TRBD1 covers 9 bases. This CDR3 spans 15 amino acids. Germline values: CDR1 MNHNS, CDR2 SASEGT. V gave up 4 bases and J gave up 7 bases; unmatched junction bases: 8. The CDR3 is CASSVTGGGWNEQFF. The CDR3, as DNA: TGTGCCAGCAGTGTGACAGGGGGAGGGTGGAATGAGCAGTTCTTC.

The gene calls are TRBV7-8 and TRBJ2-3; 8 bases are shared with TRBD1. There are 15 residues in the CDR3. The germline V gene has CDR1 SGHVS and CDR2 FQNEAQ. Trimming took 3 bases from V and 3 from J; bases not matched to a gene: 5. The CDR3: CASSFSGGGTDTQYF. In nucleotides, the CDR3 is TGTGCCAGCAGCTTCTCAGGGGGCGGGACAGATACGCAGTATTTT.

The chain employs TRBV27 and TRBJ2-1; weak D call: TRBD2 (7 bases). This CDR3 region has 16 residues. The V gene's germline CDR1 is MNHEY and CDR2 SMNVEV (reference sequence). Deletions cut 1 base from V and 9 bases from J, with 19 bases between. CDR3 amino acids: CASSLLGGGREPEQFF. CDR3 DNA sequence: TGTGCCAGCAGTTTATTAGGGGGGGGGCGGGAGCCTGAGCAGTTCTTC.

This clone was seen a single time. V usage is TRBV5-6 and J usage is TRBJ1-5; D perhaps matches TRBD1 (5 bases). The CDR3 runs to 13 residues. Trimming stripped 7 bases from V and 3 bases from J, with 11 bases between. The germline V gene encodes CDR1 SGHDT and CDR2 YYEEEE. The CDR3: CASSRGYNQPQHF. CDR3 nucleotides: TGTGCCAGCTCTCGGGGGTACAATCAGCCCCAGCATTTT.

The rearrangement uses TRBV7-3 and TRBJ2-7, with 7 positions matching TRBD2. The CDR3 covers 15 residues. Germline CDR1 and CDR2: SGHTA and FQGTGA. Germline trimming cut 0 bases from V and 6 bases from J; bases unmatched to any gene: 8. CDR3 nucleotide sequence: TGTGCCAGCAGCTTAACTGGGGCGGGAGATAGCGAGCAGTACTTC. This sequence encodes CASSLTGAGDSEQYF.

The chain uses TRBV4-1 and TRBJ2-4; possibly TRBD2 for D (6 bases). This CDR3 has 17 residues. With 2 bases removed from V and 1 base from J, the gap between germline ends came to 15 bases. CDR1 MGHRA and CDR2 YSYEKL come from the germline V gene. CDR3 residues: CASSQMAGWVAKNIQYF. The CDR3 coding sequence is TGCGCCAGCAGCCAAATGGCGGGGTGGGTGGCCAAAAACATTCAGTACTTC.

The V call is TRBV30, the J call TRBJ2-1, with D perhaps matching TRBD1 (6 bases). Germline V lookup: CDR1 GTSNPN, CDR2 SVGIG (reference sequence). V lost 2 bases to trimming and J lost 9 bases, with 11 bases between them. The CDR3 has 12 residues. The CDR3 here is CAWSHTGREQFF. The DNA for the CDR3 is TGTGCCTGGAGTCATACAGGGCGTGAGCAGTTCTTC.

This chain uses TRBV5-4 with TRBJ1-2; 8 bases are a match to TRBD1. The CDR3 loop spans 14 amino acids. Germline CDR1 and CDR2: SGHNT and YYREEE (reference sequence). Losses at the gene ends were 1 base for V and 5 bases for J; bases not matched to a gene: 4. The CDR3 DNA sequence: TGTGCCAGCAGCTTGCAGGGGGCAAGGTATGGCTACACCTTC. This sequence encodes CASSLQGARYGYTF.

The rearrangement links TRBV7-3 to TRBJ2-1; a weak D match, TRBD1 (5 bases). Trimming shortened V by 3 bases and J by 0 bases, and 12 bases separated the two germline ends. The CDR3 totals 16 residues. Germline CDR1 reads SGHTA; CDR2 reads FQGTGA. The CDR3 spells CASSFTGLSSYNEQFF. The CDR3 DNA is TGTGCCAGCAGCTTCACAGGTTTGAGCTCCTACAATGAGCAGTTCTTC.

The genes are TRBV5-1 and TRBJ2-7; TRBD2 aligns across 7 bases. Per germline, CDR1 SGHRS and CDR2 YFSETQ. Trimming cost V 0 bases and J 3 bases; bases outside gene matches: 9. The CDR3 covers 16 residues. For the CDR3, the DNA is TGCGCCAGCAGCTTGGGCCCGTTGGCGGGAGACTACGAGCAGTACTTC. As protein: CASSLGPLAGDYEQYF.

The chain joins TRBV5-6 to TRBJ2-5, with a possible D match to TRBD2 (6 bases). The CDR3 runs to 13 residues. With 0 bases removed from V and 12 bases from J, the gap between germline ends came to 15 bases. Germline V CDR1 and CDR2: SGHDT, YYEEEE. CDR3 region: CASSLAGDFLEYF. In DNA, the CDR3 is TGTGCCAGCAGCTTGGCCGGGGACTTTCTAGAGTACTTC.

This clone was picked up one time. The chain combines TRBV28 with TRBJ2-4, with D unclear. Germline V gives CDR1 MDHEN, CDR2 SYDVKM. This CDR3 region has 11 residues. Trimming took off 6 bases at V and 8 bases at J, with 8 bases between the two ends. CDR3 region: CASSSKHIQYF. CDR3 nucleotides: TGTGCCAGCAGCTCTAAGCACATTCAGTACTTC. Looking up the rest from reference TRBV28 and TRBJ2-4 gives the full variable domain: DVKVTQSSRYLVKRTGEKVFLECVQDMDHENMFWYRQDPGLGLRLIYFSYDVKMKEKGDIPEGYSVSREKKERFSLILESASTNQTSMYLCASSSKHIQYFGAGTRLSVL.

This chain uses TRBV6-5 with TRBJ1-2; 7 positions match TRBD1. The CDR3 covers 14 residues. The germline CDR1 and CDR2 sequences are MNHEY and SVGAGI. V gave up 5 bases and J gave up 0 bases; unmatched junction bases: 3. CDR3 bases: TGTGCCAGCAGTAGGGACAGTACTAACTATGGCTACACCTTC. The encoded protein is CASSRDSTNYGYTF.

A single count supports this clone. The chain carries TRBV6-1 and TRBJ2-5, with 12 bases identical to TRBD2. The closer fit of TRBJ2-7 to the DNA end suggests the J call may be wrong. Germline V gene lookup returns CDR1 MNHNS and CDR2 SASEGT. The CDR3 is 16 amino acids. The CDR3 protein is CASSGVLAGGSYEQYF. CDR3 sequence (DNA): TGTGCCAGCAGTGGAGTGCTAGCGGGAGGGAGCTACGAGCAGTACTTC.

This CDR3 is CASSAEVAKNIQYF. The CDR3 coding sequence is TGCGCCAGCAGCGCGGAGGTAGCCAAAAACATTCAGTACTTC. V and J are TRBV5-1 and TRBJ2-4; perhaps TRBD2 as D (5 bases). Looked up from germline, CDR1 is SGHRS and CDR2 is YFSETQ. V was clipped by 4 bases and J by 0 bases, with 8 bases between them. There are 14 residues in the CDR3. Filled out from reference TRBV5-1 and TRBJ2-4, the complete variable domain reads KAGVTQTPRYLIKTRGQQVTLSCSPISGHRSVSWYQQTPGQGLQFLFEYFSETQRNKGNFPGRFSGRQFSNSRSEMNVSTLELGDSALYLCASSAEVAKNIQYFGAGTRLSVL.

V gene TRBV5-4 combines with J gene TRBJ1-1; D perhaps matches TRBD1 (5 bases). Germline V gene lookup returns CDR1 SGHNT and CDR2 YYREEE (reference sequence). V was cut by 4 bases and J by 5 bases, with 15 bases left in between. This CDR3 contains 14 residues. The CDR3 DNA reads TGTGCCAGCAGCCCGGCAGGGAGGTGGACTGAAGCTTTCTTT. Protein product: CASSPAGRWTEAFF.

The rearrangement uses TRBV27 and TRBJ1-5, with 9 nucleotides matching TRBD1. V was clipped by 2 bases and J by 8 bases; unmatched bases: 10. The CDR3 is 16 amino acids. Germline values: CDR1 MNHEY, CDR2 SMNVEV (reference sequence). This CDR3 is CASSLRFGQGLKPQHF. The CDR3 DNA reads as TGTGCCAGCAGTTTACGATTCGGACAGGGGCTTAAGCCCCAGCATTTT.

The chain combines TRBV20-1 with TRBJ2-5; unclear D gene. This CDR3 region has 11 residues. Per the germline V gene, CDR1 is DFQATT and CDR2 is SNEGSKA (reference sequence). V gave up 2 bases and J gave up 5 bases, with 6 bases separating them. CDR3 in DNA: TGCAGTGCTAGAACCGAGGAGACCCAGTACTTC. Its translation is CSARTEETQYF.

The chain has TRBV5-4 and TRBJ2-1; 13 nucleotides match TRBD2. Germline loops: CDR1 SGHNT, CDR2 YYREEE (reference sequence). V lost 3 bases and J lost 3; bases outside the gene matches: 3. The CDR3 runs 16 residues. The CDR3 here is CASSSWTSGSYNEQFF. The CDR3 nucleotides are TGTGCCAGCAGCTCCTGGACTAGCGGGAGCTACAATGAGCAGTTCTTC.

This sequence joins TRBV29-1 and TRBJ1-6; no firm D call. The CDR3 runs 16 residues. Germline V CDR1 and CDR2: SQVTM, ANQGSEA. V was pared by 3 bases and J by 4 bases, with 16 bases between. CDR3 region: CSVDLILREYNSPLHF. CDR3 sequence (DNA): TGCAGCGTTGATCTTATTCTGCGAGAATATAATTCACCCCTCCACTTT.

The chain carries TRBV9 and TRBJ1-3, with D possibly being TRBD1 (6 bases). Trimming shortened V by 0 bases and J by 4 bases, and 20 bases separated the two germline ends. Per the germline V gene, CDR1 is SGDLS and CDR2 is YYNGEE. The CDR3 has 18 amino acids. For the CDR3, the DNA is TGTGCCAGCAGCGTAGGTGACAGGTCCCCGGTTGGAGGAAACACCATATATTTT. This codes for CASSVGDRSPVGGNTIYF.